This TCR beta chain was recovered during a study of shared clonotypes between healthy human individuals. Across the whole study: Researchers assigned three CD4 naive, three CD4 memory, two CD8 naive and one CD8 memory plate to each donor.

Study results and limitations: The study generally estimated greater richness for naive than memory subsets.

In the original processing: Junction-only sequences produced by ImmunoSEQ had no quality scores, so filtering differed. The table came from immunoSEQ multiplex PCR; TCRdb's copy has only in-frame clones and leaves some out. The V and J calls and clone size come from that table; D and trimming were worked out from the DNA. The table has some 2,400,000 clones, about 94% seen once; the top ten hold over 0.1%. Notes on this clone: Its antigen is still unknown.

The TCR originated in a man between 18 and 29 years old in good health. The specimen sequenced was naive CD4+ T cells sorted from blood. Described subset: CD45RA+ positively selected.

The CDR3 bases are TGTGCCAGCAGCTCCCGAGGACAGGACTCGAATGAAAAACTGTTTTTT. Amino acid sequence: CASSSRGQDSNEKLFF. The V call is TRBV9, the J call TRBJ1-4; 7 nucleotides agree with TRBD1. V lost 4 bases and J lost 5; bases outside the gene matches: 11. Germline V gives CDR1 SGDLS, CDR2 YYNGEE. There are 16 residues in the CDR3.